This paragraph covers one T cell receptor (beta chain) sequence. Its antigen remains unidentified. A read error likely explains this, since a far larger clone differs by one base. The conserved phenylalanine or tryptophan normally closing the CDR3 is absent here, so this likely arose from a read error. Using around 15 ng of total RNA, TCR libraries were made with the QIAseq Immune Repertoire TCR panel. TCRdb fed the reads into MiXCR, producing one record per CDR3 protein. This table has approximately 390 distinct CDR3 sequences, around 10% appearing once. Sorting of live CD3+CD8+TCRalphabeta+ cells by PD-1 and/or TIGIT gave four subsets. The CDR3 extends over 13 amino acids. Germline loops: CDR1 SGHTA, CDR2 FQGNSA. Germline trimming cut 5 bases from V and 2 bases from J; bases unmatched to any gene: 2. These data belong to a study of circulating CD8 cells and anti-PD-1 response in melanoma. Study-wide findings and caveats: Diversity ranked highest in DNEG and lowest in TIGIT subsets.

The TCR was taken from a human donor with melanoma. The gene calls are TRBV7-2 and TRBJ1-2; 7 bases align to TRBD1. The input for sequencing was CD8+ T cells from PBMCs, taken at baseline or after one month of anti-PD-1 therapy (not recorded which). CDR3 amino acids: CASSPTGNYGYTL. CDR3 nucleotides: TGTGCCAGCAGCCCGACAGGGAACTATGGCTACACCCTC.